These 26 T cell receptor beta chains were sequenced from one sample in a study of blood T cell repertoires in COVID-19. Measured with immunoSEQ multiplex PCR; TCRdb has only the in-frame clones, and not every one. The sample lists some 140,000 clones; approximately 85% were seen once. Sequenced sample: peripheral blood. These receptors all stem from a man in his 60s with COVID-19, enrolled during active disease.

The V call is TRBV25-1, the J call TRBJ1-1; 9 bases are a match to TRBD1. Trimming cost V 3 bases and J 0 bases; bases outside gene matches: 2. Looked up from germline, CDR1 is MGHDK and CDR2 is SYGVNS. This CDR3 region has 15 residues. Here the CDR3 DNA reads TGTGCCAGCAGTGACCGGGACAGGGTGAACACTGAAGCTTTCTTT. Translation: CASSDRDRVNTEAFF.

The chain couples TRBV28 to TRBJ2-1; D might be TRBD2 (6 bases). This CDR3 is 15 amino acids long. V lost 6 bases, J lost 9 bases, and 21 bases lay in between. Germline V gene data show CDR1 as MDHEN and CDR2 as SYDVKM. In DNA, the CDR3 is TGTGCCAGCAGATCTGGGGCGGCGCAGGGAGGTGAGCAGTTCTTC. Protein sequence: CASRSGAAQGGEQFF. Together with reference TRBV28 and TRBJ2-1, the CDR3 gives the full variable domain: DVKVTQSSRYLVKRTGEKVFLECVQDMDHENMFWYRQDPGLGLRLIYFSYDVKMKEKGDIPEGYSVSREKKERFSLILESASTNQTSMYLCASRSGAAQGGEQFFGPGTRLTVL.

This chain joins TRBV19 and TRBJ1-1; TRBD1 is a possible D gene (6 bases). Trimming cost V 2 bases and J 0 bases, with 10 bases left between them. The CDR3 runs 15 residues. Germline V gene lookup returns CDR1 LNHDA and CDR2 SQIVND (reference sequence). CDR3 in amino acids: CASSIPAGVNTEAFF. Here the CDR3 DNA reads TGTGCCAGTAGTATACCCGCAGGGGTGAACACTGAAGCTTTCTTT.

The rearrangement links TRBV28 to TRBJ1-6; TRBD1 matches at 9 bases. The CDR3 contains 17 residues. J was trimmed by 1 base and V by 6 bases; bases with no gene match: 7. Looked up from germline, CDR1 is MDHEN and CDR2 is SYDVKM. In DNA form, the CDR3 reads TGTGCCAGCAGGTCCCCCGGGACAGGGTCCTATAATTCACCCCTCCACTTT. This sequence encodes CASRSPGTGSYNSPLHF.

This chain connects TRBV7-9 to TRBJ2-3; 11 bases line up with TRBD2. Germline V gene lookup returns CDR1 SEHNR and CDR2 FQNEAQ (reference sequence). The CDR3 is made up of 15 amino acids. The V and J ends lost 8 bases and 5 bases, in that order; junction bases with no gene match: 9. The CDR3 nucleotides read TGTGCCAGCGCAGTAGCGGGAGGGCCCGGAGATACGCAGTATTTT. Its translation is CASAVAGGPGDTQYF.

The V gene is TRBV7-2, the J gene TRBJ2-1; 9 nucleotides line up with TRBD2. The V segment lost 5 bases and the J segment 1 base; nucleotides outside the gene matches: 6. Per germline, CDR1 SGHTA and CDR2 FQGNSA. This CDR3 is 16 amino acids long. CDR3 loop: CASSPFSGSSYNEQFF. The CDR3 DNA reads TGTGCCAGCAGCCCATTTAGCGGGAGTTCCTACAATGAGCAGTTCTTC. The variable domain in full, with the rest retrieved from reference TRBV7-2 and TRBJ2-1, is GAGVSQSPSNKVTEKGKDVELRCDPISGHTALYWYRQSLGQGLEFLIYFQGNSAPDKSGLPSDRFSAERTGGSVSTLTIQRTQQEDSAVYLCASSPFSGSSYNEQFFGPGTRLTVL.

This chain uses TRBV7-2 with TRBJ2-3, with D perhaps matching TRBD1 (6 bases). Germline V gene lookup returns CDR1 SGHTA and CDR2 FQGNSA. V was trimmed by 2 bases and J by 7 bases, leaving 16 bases between them. CDR3 length equals 15 residues. CDR3: CASSLKTGTTNTQYF. CDR3 DNA sequence: TGTGCCAGCAGCTTAAAAACCGGGACAACGAATACGCAGTATTTT.

The rearrangement uses TRBV19 and TRBJ1-1; TRBD1 matches at 8 bases. The germline V gene has CDR1 LNHDA and CDR2 SQIVND (reference sequence). Trimming at V came to 5 bases and at J to 5 bases, leaving 7 bases not matched to a gene. CDR3 length: 14 residues. The CDR3 sequence is CASSRQGMGTEAFF. The CDR3, as DNA: TGTGCCAGTAGTCGACAGGGGATGGGGACTGAAGCTTTCTTT.

The rearrangement links TRBV9 to TRBJ2-3; D may be TRBD2 (5 bases). CDR1 and CDR2 from the germline V gene are SGDLS and YYNGEE. The V end was cut by 7 bases, the J end by 6 bases, with 12 bases between. There are 12 residues in the CDR3. CDR3 protein: CASEGTEDTQYF. CDR3 sequence (DNA): TGTGCCAGCGAGGGAACTGAGGATACGCAGTATTTT.

This clone came up many times. CDR3 in amino acids: CAWSRGNQPQHF. For the CDR3, the DNA is TGTGCCTGGAGCCGAGGCAATCAGCCCCAGCATTTT. The chain uses TRBV30 and TRBJ1-5; D is undetermined. The CDR3 totals 12 residues. Germline CDR1 reads GTSNPN; CDR2 reads SVGIG (reference sequence). V dropped 3 bases and J dropped 2 bases, with 5 bases sitting between them.

This clone was observed a single time. The rearrangement joins TRBV19 to TRBJ1-2; 7 nucleotides align to TRBD1. The CDR3 has 15 residues. Germline lookup yields CDR1 LNHDA and CDR2 SQIVND (reference sequence). V shed 3 bases and J 8 bases; nucleotides not matched to a gene: 12. As DNA, the CDR3 is TGTGCCAGTAGTATGGGCAGGGGGATAAGGGAGGGCTACACCTTC. This translates into CASSMGRGIREGYTF.

The chain joins TRBV24-1 to TRBJ2-6; the D is unclear. V was cut by 4 bases and J by 0 bases, with 6 bases left in between. The CDR3 extends over 15 amino acids. The germline gives CDR1 KGHDR, CDR2 SFDVKD. CDR3 sequence: CATSEYSSGANVLTF. CDR3 bases: TGTGCCACCAGTGAATATAGCTCTGGGGCCAACGTCCTGACTTTC.

The CDR3 spells CASSTGTGPSNQPQHF. The DNA for the CDR3 is TGTGCCAGTAGTACTGGGACAGGGCCTAGCAATCAGCCCCAGCATTTT. The rearrangement links TRBV19 to TRBJ1-5; 9 bases agree with TRBD1. This CDR3 has 16 residues. Germline lookup yields CDR1 LNHDA and CDR2 SQIVND (reference sequence). Trimming at V came to 4 bases and at J to 0 bases, leaving 4 bases not matched to a gene.

V gene TRBV4-3 combines with J gene TRBJ1-4; D remains unclear. The germline CDR1 and CDR2 sequences are LGHNA and YSLEER. Trimming pared 1 base from V and 8 bases from J, leaving 20 bases between. The CDR3 length is 17 residues. The CDR3 DNA reads as TGCGCCAGCAGCCAAGTCGGAAGTACGACATTCAGCGAAAAACTGTTTTTT. Protein sequence: CASSQVGSTTFSEKLFF.

The gene calls are TRBV6-4 and TRBJ2-2; tentative D call: TRBD1 (5 bases). This CDR3 spans 13 amino acids. V lost 6 bases, J lost 5 bases, and 10 bases lay in between. Germline assignment: CDR1 MRHNA and CDR2 SNTAGT. CDR3 region: CASSQGLTGELFF. The CDR3 DNA sequence: TGTGCCAGCAGCCAGGGTTTAACCGGGGAGCTGTTTTTT.

The chain is built from TRBV7-3 and TRBJ1-2; 9 bases fit TRBD1. There are 16 residues in the CDR3. The germline V gene encodes CDR1 SGHTA and CDR2 FQGTGA. Germline trimming cut 3 bases from V and 6 bases from J; bases unmatched to any gene: 11. The CDR3 DNA is TGTGCCAGCAGCTTGGGACAGGGCCCCACCACTGATGGCTACACCTTC. Protein product: CASSLGQGPTTDGYTF.

This clone was seen only once. The chain joins TRBV19 to TRBJ1-5, with 7 bases aligning to TRBD1. Germline V gene sequence: CDR1 LNHDA, CDR2 SQIVND (reference sequence). With 5 bases clipped from V and 2 bases from J, the junction kept 6 bases outside the gene matches. CDR3 length: 15 residues. The CDR3 DNA is TGTGCCAGTAGTCGACAGGGTGGGCGCAATCAGCCCCAGCATTTT. Amino acids: CASSRQGGRNQPQHF.

This clone was seen just once. V usage is TRBV18 and J usage is TRBJ1-4; D call uncertain. CDR1 and CDR2 from the germline V gene are KGHSH and LQKENI. CDR3 length: 17 amino acids. Between the trimmed V and J ends, which lost 1 base and 7 bases, there was a span of 19 bases. Here the CDR3 DNA reads TGTGCCAGCTCACCACTTAGTATCGTATCTGGCGGTGAAAAACTGTTTTTT. Its protein is CASSPLSIVSGGEKLFF.

V usage is TRBV29-1 and J usage is TRBJ1-2; 9 nucleotides line up with TRBD1. This CDR3 region has 14 residues. Germline loops: CDR1 SQVTM, CDR2 ANQGSEA. V trimming: 0 bases; J trimming: 2 bases; junction bases outside the gene matches: 1. CDR3 residues: CSVEDTGGNYGYTF. The CDR3 coding sequence is TGCAGCGTTGAAGATACAGGGGGCAACTATGGCTACACCTTC.

The rearrangement joins TRBV4-1 to TRBJ2-5, with 10 bases matching TRBD2. This CDR3 has 15 amino acids. Germline CDR1 MGHRA, CDR2 YSYEKL. V was clipped by 6 bases and J by 1 base; unmatched bases: 5. The CDR3, as DNA: TGCGCCAGCAGTCGACTAGCGGGTACCCAAGAGACCCAGTACTTC. This codes for CASSRLAGTQETQYF.

The V call is TRBV27, the J call TRBJ1-1, with TRBD1 as a possible D gene (5 bases). The CDR3 is 17 amino acids. Trimming stripped 6 bases from V and 6 bases from J, with 26 bases between. The V gene's germline CDR1 is MNHEY and CDR2 SMNVEV (reference sequence). The CDR3 bases are TGTGCCAGCAGCGAGGGGAGGAATAGAGGATTACGGGCTGAAGCTTTCTTT. This sequence encodes CASSEGRNRGLRAEAFF.

The V gene is TRBV19, the J gene TRBJ1-6; maybe TRBD1 (5 bases). Germline V gene sequence: CDR1 LNHDA, CDR2 SQIVND (reference sequence). The CDR3 is made up of 14 amino acids. Trimming stripped 4 bases from V and 10 bases from J, with 14 bases between. The CDR3 nucleotides are TGTGCCAGTAGTAAGACAGCTACGACATCACCCCTCCACTTT. Its protein is CASSKTATTSPLHF.

This chain connects TRBV20-1 to TRBJ1-2; D perhaps matches TRBD1 (6 bases). V was trimmed by 3 bases and J by 4 bases, leaving 9 bases between them. Germline V lookup: CDR1 DFQATT, CDR2 SNEGSKA (reference sequence). CDR3 length equals 12 residues. CDR3 DNA: TGCAGTGCTAGTGAACAGGGCTATGGCTACACCTTC. Protein: CSASEQGYGYTF.

This clone has a handful of counts. This sequence joins TRBV27 and TRBJ1-2, with unresolved D. This CDR3 has 13 residues. Germline-derived CDR1 and CDR2 are MNHEY and SMNVEV (reference sequence). V lost 6 bases to trimming and J lost 4 bases, with 12 bases between them. The CDR3 DNA sequence: TGTGCCAGCAGGGCAGACTCTGGCTATGGCTACACCTTC. Protein sequence: CASRADSGYGYTF.

V is TRBV30 and J is TRBJ1-5; TRBD1 might be the D (6 bases). Germline V gives CDR1 GTSNPN, CDR2 SVGIG (reference sequence). The ends were cut back, 4 bases at V and 0 bases at J, with 16 bases in the middle. This CDR3 contains 16 residues. The CDR3 sequence: CAWTSGGGSSNQPQHF. CDR3 DNA: TGTGCCTGGACCTCCGGTGGGGGCAGTAGCAATCAGCCCCAGCATTTT.

This chain joins TRBV9 and TRBJ1-1; D may be TRBD1 (5 bases). In germline, CDR1 is SGDLS, CDR2 YYNGEE. V lost 7 bases and J lost 2, with 12 bases in between. The CDR3 is 13 residues long. CDR3 bases: TGTGCCAGCGGCCGGGACTCCAACACTGAAGCTTTCTTT. Its translation: CASGRDSNTEAFF.